The rows below give T cell receptor beta chains drawn from one sample of a study of T-cell reconstitution after alpha-beta-depleted transplantation in children. In TCRdb, the PCR reads were re-called with MiXCR into one record per CDR3 protein. The sample includes roughly 200,000 distinct CDR3 sequences, approximately 8.4% of them seen just once. This specimen consisted of PBMCs, mostly from graft donor cells, obtained 360 days after TCRalphabeta/CD19-depleted stem cell transplant. Receptors originate from a male patient under 10 years old who had a stem cell transplant for acute myeloid leukemia, so the T cells may come from the graft donor. Both conserved end residues are part of each CDR3. The order of the fields is J gene, V gene, CDR3 protein.

J: TRBJ2-3; V: TRBV7-9; CDR3: CASTTGQLATDTQYF
J: TRBJ1-5; V: TRBV20-1; CDR3: CSARDKQATRALNQPQHF
J: TRBJ2-3; V: TRBV24-1; CDR3: CATSPRVGPDTQYF
J: TRBJ2-5; V: TRBV12-3/TRBV12-4; CDR3: CASSLYRGGETQYF
J: TRBJ2-1; V: TRBV20-1; CDR3: CSAGARFF
J: TRBJ1-2; V: TRBV7-2; CDR3: CASSLGGEGSAFGYTF
J: TRBJ2-5; V: TRBV6-5; CDR3: CASSYWGETQYF
J: TRBJ2-1; V: TRBV7-9; CDR3: CASSFARSYNEQFF
J: TRBJ2-2; V: TRBV3-1; CDR3: CASSHRGTGELFF
J: TRBJ2-2; V: TRBV25-1; CDR3: CASSVENTGELFF
J: TRBJ2-2; V: TRBV12-3/TRBV12-4; CDR3: CASSRATGATGELFF
J: TRBJ2-2; V: TRBV5-1; CDR3: CASGKTSGGVTGELFF
J: TRBJ2-5; V: TRBV20-1; CDR3: CSAGQEVETQYF
J: TRBJ1-5; V: TRBV6-1; CDR3: CASSELGSSQPQHF
J: TRBJ2-1; V: TRBV5-1; CDR3: CASSVGLAENNEQFF
J: TRBJ1-2; V: TRBV10-3; CDR3: CAISELVQSVGYTF
J: TRBJ2-7; V: TRBV7-9; CDR3: CASSLADSYEQYF
J: TRBJ1-4; V: TRBV20-1; CDR3: CSAIRGEEKLFF
J: TRBJ1-2; V: TRBV7-9; CDR3: CASALNSYGYTF
J: TRBJ2-1; V: TRBV12-3/TRBV12-4; CDR3: CASSLILAGGNEQFF
J: TRBJ2-4; V: TRBV28; CDR3: CASRATGALAGGLAKNIQYF
J: TRBJ2-1; V: TRBV28; CDR3: CASSSAGGPYNEQFF
J: TRBJ2-7; V: TRBV10-3; CDR3: CATGRTGVRLISYEQYF
J: TRBJ1-1; V: TRBV5-4; CDR3: CASSFTSGGLTEAFF
J: TRBJ2-1; V: TRBV15; CDR3: CATSRAGPTYNEQFF
J: TRBJ1-6; V: TRBV12-3/TRBV12-4; CDR3: CASSFVEGNSPLHF
J: TRBJ2-3; V: TRBV4-1; CDR3: CASSQHGTSGDTQYF
J: TRBJ1-4; V: TRBV20-1; CDR3: CSASTAANEKLFF
J: TRBJ2-2; V: TRBV6-1; CDR3: CASSENRVTGELFF
J: TRBJ1-1; V: TRBV4-2; CDR3: CASSQDRQGLRTEAFF
J: TRBJ2-3; V: TRBV10-3; CDR3: CAISPVGTSGSTDTQYF
J: TRBJ2-4; V: TRBV12-3/TRBV12-4; CDR3: CASSLLSGNSKNIQYF
J: TRBJ1-2; V: TRBV5-4; CDR3: CASSLNEKGYTF
J: TRBJ2-2; V: TRBV11-2; CDR3: CASSLVKFSGELFF
J: TRBJ2-7; V: TRBV12-3/TRBV12-4; CDR3: CASTLDSTYEQYF
J: TRBJ2-5; V: TRBV29-1; CDR3: CSVGLPGTETQYF
J: TRBJ2-3; V: TRBV20-1; CDR3: CSARGPSGGTSTDTQYF
J: TRBJ2-1; V: TRBV2; CDR3: CASSELLGGEQFF
J: TRBJ2-2; V: TRBV12-3/TRBV12-4; CDR3: CASSFSENTGELFF
J: TRBJ2-1; V: TRBV7-2; CDR3: CASSVTASGSNEQFF
J: TRBJ2-7; V: TRBV6-1; CDR3: CASSEGRGSSYEQYF
J: TRBJ1-1; V: TRBV2; CDR3: CASRGGGYTEAFF
J: TRBJ2-3; V: TRBV7-8; CDR3: CASSLGDGTDTQYF